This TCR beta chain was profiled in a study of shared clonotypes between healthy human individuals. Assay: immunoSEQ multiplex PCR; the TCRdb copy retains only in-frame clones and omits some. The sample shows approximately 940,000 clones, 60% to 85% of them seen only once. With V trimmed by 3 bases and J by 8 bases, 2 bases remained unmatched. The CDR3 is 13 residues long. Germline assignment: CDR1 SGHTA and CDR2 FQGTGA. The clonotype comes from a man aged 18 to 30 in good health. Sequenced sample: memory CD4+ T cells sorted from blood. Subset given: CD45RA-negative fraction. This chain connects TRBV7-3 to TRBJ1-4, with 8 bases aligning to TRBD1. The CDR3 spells CASSFRQGEKLFF. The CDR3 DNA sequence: TGTGCCAGCAGCTTCCGACAGGGGGAAAAACTGTTTTTT.